Listed below are T cell receptor beta chains from one sample, sequenced in a study of T cells in Graves' hyperthyroidism and ophthalmopathy. TCRdb used MiXCR to reprocess the multiplex PCR reads, holding one entry per CDR3 protein. The sample holds 200,000 to 250,000 distinct CDR3 sequences, about 17% seen once. The sequenced material came from blood. The source is a young woman with Graves' ophthalmopathy. The CDR3 runs from the conserved cysteine through the conserved F or W. A D gene is named only where the DNA matches it firmly. Only part of the rows carry a size: once, few, many, or a class if the clone is expanded.

>TRBV2|TRBJ1-1|TRBD1|many
CASRRQGIGTEAFF
TGTGCCAGCAGAAGACAGGGGATTGGTACTGAAGCTTTCTTT
>TRBV7-2|TRBJ2-7|-|many
CASSFSGHSYEQYF
TGTGCCAGCAGCTTTTCAGGGCACTCCTACGAGCAGTACTTC
>TRBV6-1|TRBJ2-5|TRBD1|-
CASSQDRARVETQYF
TGTGCCAGCAGCCAGGACAGGGCTCGTGTAGAGACCCAGTACTTC
>TRBV5-5|TRBJ2-3|TRBD1|many
CASSHLGQGVTDTQYF
TGTGCCAGCAGCCATCTCGGACAGGGGGTGACAGATACGCAGTATTTT
>TRBV20-1|TRBJ2-3|TRBD2|many
CSAPLGTSGRHTQYF
TGCAGTGCACCCCTAGGGACTAGCGGGAGGCATACGCAGTATTTT
>TRBV5-8|TRBJ2-1|TRBD2|many
CASSLSSGRGTYNEQFF
TGTGCCAGCAGCTTGAGCAGCGGGAGAGGGACCTACAATGAGCAGTTCTTC
>TRBV27|TRBJ1-5|-|many
CASSKDSYSNQPQHF
TGTGCCAGCAGCAAGGACTCGTATAGCAATCAGCCCCAGCATTTT
>TRBV19|TRBJ1-6|TRBD1|-
CASSSGTGNSPLHF
TGTGCCAGTAGTTCCGGGACAGGTAATTCACCCCTCCACTTT
>TRBV4-2|TRBJ2-7|TRBD1|many
CASSQDSGTGAGEQYF
TGTGCCAGCAGCCAGGACTCCGGGACAGGGGCGGGAGAGCAGTACTTC
>TRBV5-6|TRBJ2-2|TRBD2|-
CASSRGGQGLAGVGELFF
TGTGCCAGCAGCCGAGGGGGACAAGGACTAGCGGGAGTCGGGGAGCTGTTTTTT
>TRBV30|TRBJ2-7|-|once
CAWSGRPYEQYF
TGTGCCTGGAGTGGAAGACCCTACGAGCAGTACTTC
>TRBV4-3|TRBJ1-2|-|many
CASSPEGNEGNYGYTF
TGCGCCAGCAGCCCCGAAGGGAACGAGGGAAACTATGGCTACACCTTC
>TRBV2|TRBJ2-1|-|few
CASSEGAQFF
TGTGCCAGCAGTGAGGGTGCGCAGTTCTTC
>TRBV9|TRBJ2-1|TRBD2|many
CASSVASGGAGGNEQFF
TGTGCCAGCAGCGTAGCTAGCGGGGGGGCCGGGGGCAATGAGCAGTTCTTC
>TRBV28|TRBJ2-5|TRBD2|-
CASSGGGLAGGGGETQYF
TGTGCCTCCAGCGGGGGGGGACTAGCGGGGGGGGGGGGAGAGACCCAGTACTTC
>TRBV2|TRBJ2-5|TRBD1|many
CASRRDRGMETQYF
TGTGCCAGCAGGAGGGACAGGGGTATGGAGACCCAGTACTTC
>TRBV5-1|TRBJ2-5|-|-
CASSLVPLGGGTQYF
TGCGCCAGCAGCTTGGTCCCCTTAGGGGGGGGGACCCAGTACTTC
>TRBV11-2|TRBJ2-3|-|-
CASSLWQGERDTQYF
TGTGCCAGCAGCTTATGGCAGGGTGAACGGGATACGCAGTATTTT
>TRBV19|TRBJ1-6|TRBD1|many
CASSMGQGYRHSPLHF
TGTGCCAGTAGTATGGGACAGGGATACCGCCATTCACCCCTCCACTTT
>TRBV19|TRBJ1-2|-|-
CASSTQTGRDYGYTF
TGTGCCAGTAGTACCCAGACAGGACGGGACTATGGCTACACCTTC
>TRBV20-1|TRBJ2-3|TRBD2|many
CSARPSGSGDTQYF
TGCAGTGCTCGACCTAGCGGGAGCGGGGATACGCAGTATTTT
>TRBV20-1|TRBJ1-2|-|many
CSALNVDAGRYGYTF
TGCAGTGCCCTCAATGTGGACGCGGGGAGGTATGGCTACACCTTC
>TRBV6-1|TRBJ1-2|TRBD1|many
CASTPRRTGGYGYTF
TGTGCCAGCACCCCTAGGAGGACAGGGGGATATGGCTACACCTTC
>TRBV11-3|TRBJ1-2|-|many
CASSSGTPNYGYTF
TGTGCCAGCAGCTCCGGGACACCTAACTATGGCTACACCTTC
>TRBV9|TRBJ2-7|-|few
CASSPWSGGGEQYF
TGTGCCAGCAGCCCCTGGAGTGGGGGCGGCGAGCAGTACTTC
>TRBV3-1|TRBJ1-2|-|many
CASSQDLDYGYTF
TGTGCCAGCAGCCAAGATCTTGACTATGGCTACACCTTC
>TRBV7-8|TRBJ2-3|TRBD2|many
CASSPRLAGVTDTQYF
TGTGCCAGCAGCCCTCGACTAGCGGGAGTCACAGATACGCAGTATTTT
>TRBV7-8|TRBJ2-7|-|many
CASSLVWGVEQYF
TGTGCCAGCAGCTTAGTTTGGGGTGTCGAGCAGTACTTC
>TRBV6-7|TRBJ2-3|TRBD2|few
CASSYLTSAYTDTQYF
TGTGCCAGCAGTTACCTGACTAGCGCCTACACAGATACGCAGTATTTT
>TRBV6-1|TRBJ2-3|-|few
CASSNFGSGVTDTQYF
TGTGCCAGCAGTAATTTCGGTAGCGGTGTTACAGATACGCAGTATTTT
>TRBV6-2/TRBV6-3|TRBJ1-2|-|few
CASSPDTYGYTF
TGTGCCAGCAGTCCCGACACCTATGGCTACACCTTC
>TRBV29-1|TRBJ2-5|-|many
CSVGTPRGETQYF
TGCAGCGTCGGGACACCCCGAGGGGAGACCCAGTACTTC